The 32 T cell receptor beta chains reported below all come from one sample, sequenced in a study of T cells in Graves' hyperthyroidism and ophthalmopathy. Regions amplified from RNA transcripts were the TCR beta CDR3 regions. First-round RT-PCR with HTBI primers amplified the TCR CDR3 region. TCRdb ran MiXCR on the multiplex PCR reads and lists one entry per CDR3 protein. The table lists a few hundred thousand distinct CDR3 sequences, about 14% of them singletons. Sequenced: blood. Receptors were obtained from a woman in her 30s with Graves' ophthalmopathy.

The chain carries TRBV7-2 and TRBJ2-3; 8 bases match TRBD2. With V trimmed by 0 bases and J by 2 bases, 13 bases remained unmatched. Germline V gene sequence: CDR1 SGHTA, CDR2 FQGNSA. The CDR3 runs to 19 residues. DNA for the CDR3: TGTGCCAGCAGCTTAGCGGCGGGGGCCGGGAGGGCCCCCACAGATACGCAGTATTTT. This sequence encodes CASSLAAGAGRAPTDTQYF.

This clonotype was detected ten times or more. The genes are TRBV28 and TRBJ2-2; TRBD1 matches 7 bases. V was clipped by 8 bases and J by 1 base; unmatched bases: 13. This CDR3 has 17 residues. In germline, CDR1 is MDHEN, CDR2 SYDVKM. The CDR3 reads CASRKSQGQQNTGELFF. In nucleotides, the CDR3 is TGTGCCAGCCGGAAGTCACAGGGGCAACAGAACACCGGGGAGCTGTTTTTT.

This chain joins TRBV10-3 and TRBJ1-2; no reliable D call. This CDR3 comprises 12 residues. Between the trimmed V and J ends, which lost 10 bases and 4 bases, there was a span of 13 bases. Per germline, CDR1 ENHRY and CDR2 SYGVKD. The CDR3 region is CATEGSIYGYTF. The CDR3 DNA is TGTGCCACCGAGGGAAGCATCTATGGCTACACCTTC.

This chain links TRBV12-3 or TRBV12-4 with TRBJ2-1; 9 positions match TRBD1. The CDR3 spans 15 residues. J gave up 4 bases and V 6 bases, and 7 bases lay outside the gene matches. The CDR3 here is CASSRTGALYNEQFF. The DNA for the CDR3 is TGTGCCAGCAGCCGGACAGGGGCCCTTTACAATGAGCAGTTCTTC.

This clonotype has a count of ten or more. The V gene is TRBV7-2, the J gene TRBJ2-1, with 14 bases aligning to TRBD2. The CDR3 covers 15 residues. J lost 7 bases, V lost 4 bases, and 3 bases had no gene match. Germline CDR1 reads SGHTA; CDR2 reads FQGNSA. CDR3: CASSWTSGGRNEQFF. The DNA of the CDR3 is TGTGCCAGCAGCTGGACTAGCGGGGGGCGAAATGAGCAGTTCTTC.

At least ten counts were recorded for this clonotype. The gene calls are TRBV5-1 and TRBJ2-7; tentative D call: TRBD1 (6 bases). Germline CDR1 SGHRS, CDR2 YFSETQ. The CDR3 length is 14 residues. Trimming shortened V by 5 bases and J by 0 bases, and 12 bases separated the two germline ends. The CDR3 spells CASSRDRISYEQYF. The CDR3 nucleotides are TGCGCCAGCAGTCGCGACAGGATCTCCTACGAGCAGTACTTC.

The CDR3 nucleotides are TGTGCCAGCAGTTACTCGGGTGCCCCGAGAGCTTTCTTT. It translates to CASSYSGAPRAFF. The gene calls are TRBV6-6 and TRBJ1-1; D remains ambiguous. The V gene lost 0 bases and the J gene lost 10 bases, with 12 bases spanning the gap. Per the germline V gene, CDR1 is MNHNY and CDR2 is SVGAGI (reference sequence). The CDR3 runs 13 residues.

V gene TRBV18 combines with J gene TRBJ2-5, with D possibly being TRBD1 (6 bases). This CDR3 contains 15 residues. Trimming stripped 4 bases from V and 2 bases from J, with 14 bases between. CDR1 is KGHSH and CDR2 is LQKENI in the germline V gene. The CDR3: CASSLRGEVQETQYF. DNA for the CDR3: TGTGCCAGCTCACTCAGGGGAGAGGTACAAGAGACCCAGTACTTC. The complete variable domain, with remaining parts taken from reference TRBV18 and TRBJ2-5, reads NAGVMQNPRHLVRRRGQEARLRCSPMKGHSHVYWYRQLPEEGLKFMVYLQKENIIDESGMPKERFSAEFPKEGPSILRIQQVVRGDSAAYFCASSLRGEVQETQYFGPGTRLLVL.

This clonotype occurred many times. The chain links TRBV11-2 to TRBJ1-6; the D gene is possibly TRBD1 (5 bases). This CDR3 comprises 22 residues. CDR1 and CDR2 from the germline V gene are SGHAT and FQNNGV. V lost 1 base and J lost 0, with 25 bases in between. Here the CDR3 reads CASSLGVMVGVRPNSYNSPLHF. The CDR3 DNA follows: TGTGCCAGCAGCTTAGGGGTTATGGTAGGGGTGCGGCCAAACTCCTATAATTCACCCCTCCACTTT. Together with reference TRBV11-2 and TRBJ1-6, the CDR3 gives the full variable domain: EAGVAQSPRYKIIEKRQSVAFWCNPISGHATLYWYQQILGQGPKLLIQFQNNGVVDDSQLPKDRFSAERLKGVDSTLKIQPAKLEDSAVYLCASSLGVMVGVRPNSYNSPLHFGNGTRLTVT.

This clonotype occurred many times. The rearrangement joins TRBV3-1 to TRBJ1-2; weak D call: TRBD1 (6 bases). Germline V CDR1 and CDR2: LGHDT, YNNKEL (reference sequence). The CDR3 has 15 residues. V lost 0 bases and J 4 bases, leaving 12 bases between the germline ends. Here the CDR3 reads CASSQEPQGTYGYTF. CDR3 nucleotides: TGTGCCAGCAGCCAAGAGCCACAGGGCACCTATGGCTACACCTTC.

This clonotype was counted between two and nine times. The chain links TRBV20-1 to TRBJ1-5; D possibly corresponds to TRBD1 (6 bases). V shed 5 bases and J shed 6 bases, with 14 bases lying between them. The germline gives CDR1 DFQATT, CDR2 SNEGSKA (reference sequence). The CDR3 length is 13 residues. The CDR3 DNA sequence: TGCAGTGCTCTTAAGGGGGTTTCTCAGCCCCAGCATTTT. It yields the protein CSALKGVSQPQHF.

This clonotype was counted at least ten times. The chain is built from TRBV4-1 and TRBJ2-1; 12 bases map to TRBD2. The CDR3 consists of 17 residues. The V gene end was trimmed by 0 bases and the J gene end by 7 bases; junction bases not matched to a gene: 7. The germline V gene has CDR1 MGHRA and CDR2 YSYEKL. CDR3 sequence reads: CASSQDPGLAGWNEQFF. The CDR3, as DNA: TGCGCCAGCAGCCAAGACCCCGGACTAGCGGGGTGGAATGAGCAGTTCTTC.

This clonotype was observed a handful of times. V and J are TRBV9 and TRBJ1-2; D gene uncertain. The CDR3 spans 13 residues. V was shortened by 0 bases and J by 8 bases, with 11 bases between the two germline ends. Germline loops: CDR1 SGDLS, CDR2 YYNGEE. Here the CDR3 reads CASSVGLWRGYTF. The CDR3 nucleotides are TGTGCCAGCAGCGTAGGTCTGTGGCGGGGCTACACCTTC.

Here the CDR3 DNA reads TGTGCCAGCAGAGCGGTAGGGCAGGGGGCCGAGGAGACCCAGTACTTC. Protein sequence: CASRAVGQGAEETQYF. V gene TRBV7-2 combines with J gene TRBJ2-5, with 8 bases identical to TRBD1. This CDR3 region has 16 residues. Germline V gene sequence: CDR1 SGHTA, CDR2 FQGNSA. Unmatched junction bases numbered 14, after V lost 6 bases and J lost 5 bases.

This clonotype appeared a few times. V is TRBV7-2 and J is TRBJ2-5; TRBD2 agrees at 10 bases. The CDR3 spans 16 residues. Germline CDR1 reads SGHTA; CDR2 reads FQGNSA. J was trimmed by 3 bases and V by 3 bases; bases with no gene match: 7. The CDR3 sequence is CASSLEIAGGKETQYF. CDR3 sequence (DNA): TGTGCCAGCAGCTTGGAAATAGCGGGGGGCAAAGAGACCCAGTACTTC.

V is TRBV7-2 and J is TRBJ2-7, with 7 nucleotides matching TRBD2. Germline CDR1 reads SGHTA; CDR2 reads FQGNSA. The CDR3 is 17 residues long. V shed 5 bases and J 0 bases; nucleotides not matched to a gene: 13. CDR3 loop: CASSRARGDWTSYEQYF. Written as DNA, the CDR3 is TGTGCCAGCAGCCGGGCACGGGGGGACTGGACCTCCTACGAGCAGTACTTC.

This clonotype was seen only once. V usage is TRBV28 and J usage is TRBJ1-5, with D maybe TRBD1 (6 bases). Germline V gene lookup returns CDR1 MDHEN and CDR2 SYDVKM. V gave up 4 bases and J gave up 6 bases, with 19 bases separating them. CDR3 length: 16 residues. In DNA form, the CDR3 reads TGTGCCAGCAGTTCCTTGAGGGGGAGAGGTAGTCAGCCCCAGCATTTT. Its protein is CASSSLRGRGSQPQHF.

The rearrangement joins TRBV11-2 to TRBJ2-1; D remains unclear. V dropped 2 bases and J dropped 7 bases, with 12 bases sitting between them. This CDR3 comprises 14 residues. Germline assignment: CDR1 SGHAT and CDR2 FQNNGV. CDR3 in amino acids: CASSLIRLGNEQFF. CDR3 DNA: TGTGCCAGCAGCTTAATACGGTTGGGGAATGAGCAGTTCTTC.

The chain couples TRBV5-1 to TRBJ2-7, with D perhaps assigned TRBD1 or TRBD2 (5 bases each). The CDR3 runs 15 residues. The germline V gene has CDR1 SGHRS and CDR2 YFSETQ. Trimming left V 3 bases short and J 1 base short, with 14 bases between. DNA of the CDR3: TGCGCCAGCAGCTCCCGGGACGGACAATCCTACGAGCAGTACTTC. Translating gives CASSSRDGQSYEQYF.

This clonotype came up many times. The rearrangement uses TRBV7-3 and TRBJ2-7; D is possibly TRBD1 (6 bases). V dropped 5 bases and J dropped 4 bases, with 15 bases sitting between them. The CDR3 runs 14 residues. CDR1 is SGHTA and CDR2 is FQGTGA in the germline V gene. Written as DNA, the CDR3 is TGTGCCAGCAGCCAACAACAGGGAGATTACGAGCAGTACTTC. This gives the protein CASSQQQGDYEQYF.

Note on this clonotype: A much more abundant neighbour one base away suggests this may be a read error. The V and J genes are TRBV27 and TRBJ1-1; a possible D gene is TRBD1 (6 bases). Germline CDR1 reads MNHEY; CDR2 reads SMNVEV (reference sequence). The CDR3 consists of 18 residues. Here the CDR3 DNA reads TGTGCCGGCAGTTTATCAGCCGGACAGAGCCCTCTGAACACTGAAGCTTTCTTT. This codes for CAGSLSAGQSPLNTEAFF.

This clonotype was seen ten or more times. V gene TRBV15 combines with J gene TRBJ2-1, with D maybe TRBD1 (6 bases). The CDR3 extends over 14 amino acids. Germline V gives CDR1 LNHNV, CDR2 YYDKDF (reference sequence). Trimming removed 5 bases at V and 10 bases at J, with 18 bases between. CDR3 sequence: CATSGLTGIGEQFF. The CDR3 DNA follows: TGTGCCACCAGCGGGCTTACAGGGATAGGGGAGCAGTTCTTC.

This clonotype was recorded at least ten times. The chain has TRBV6-1 and TRBJ1-2; 8 bases are shared with TRBD1. The CDR3 runs 14 residues. With 5 bases clipped from V and 7 bases from J, the junction kept 9 bases outside the gene matches. Germline V gives CDR1 MNHNS, CDR2 SASEGT. The DNA for the CDR3 is TGTGCCAGCAGTAAACTGGACAGGGTGTCTGGCTACACCTTC. Protein sequence: CASSKLDRVSGYTF.

The J gene is TRBJ2-1, the V gene TRBV27, with unresolved D. The DNA matches TRBJ2-7 better at its end, which makes the J call doubtful. CDR3 length: 15 residues. Per germline, CDR1 MNHEY and CDR2 SMNVEV (reference sequence). The chain's CDR3 is CASKNIQPSYNEQYF. The CDR3, as DNA: TGTGCCAGCAAAAATATTCAACCCTCCTACAATGAGCAGTACTTC.

In this sample, this clonotype turned up many times. The rearrangement uses TRBV7-8 and TRBJ2-3; weak D call: TRBD1 (5 bases). The V and J ends lost 4 bases and 0 bases respectively, with 14 bases between them. In germline, CDR1 is SGHVS, CDR2 FQNEAQ. The CDR3 contains 16 residues. Here the CDR3 DNA reads TGTGCCAGCAGCTCCCAGGGAAGCACTAGCACAGATACGCAGTATTTT. This gives the protein CASSSQGSTSTDTQYF.

On this clonotype itself: A much larger clone is a single base away; this may be a read error. The V gene is TRBV28, the J gene TRBJ2-7; D may be TRBD1 or TRBD2 (6 bases each). Germline V gene lookup returns CDR1 MDHEN and CDR2 SYDVKM. This CDR3 comprises 14 residues. The chain's CDR3 is CASTPGGQTYERYF. The DNA of the CDR3 is TGTGCCAGCACCCCTGGGGGGCAGACCTACGAGCGGTACTTC.

The table lists this clonotype with many counts. J is TRBJ1-2 and V is TRBV6-1; D not resolved. The germline V gene encodes CDR1 MNHNS and CDR2 SASEGT. The CDR3 has 12 amino acids. V was trimmed by 6 bases and J by 6 bases, leaving 11 bases between them. In nucleotides, the CDR3 is TGTGCCAGCAGAAGGGCCGGCGATGGCTACACCTTC. It is translated as CASRRAGDGYTF.

Turning to this clonotype: A much bigger clone sits one base away, suggesting this may be a read error. Because the CDR3 is missing its conserved closing phenylalanine or tryptophan, this is likely a read error. The gene calls are TRBV9 and TRBJ1-1, with D hard to call. CDR1 and CDR2 (germline): SGDLS, YYNGEE. V was pared by 1 base and J by 4 bases, with 11 bases between. This CDR3 has 14 amino acids. CDR3: CASSVRGEGTEAFS. The DNA for the CDR3 is TGTGCCAGCAGCGTACGTGGCGAGGGCACTGAAGCTTTCTCT.

The rearrangement uses TRBV10-3 and TRBJ1-1, with D possibly being TRBD1 (5 bases). Per germline, CDR1 ENHRY and CDR2 SYGVKD. The CDR3 consists of 15 residues. V was cut by 3 bases and J by 0 bases, with 11 bases left in between. The CDR3 nucleotides read TGTGCCATCAGTGAAAGACAGACGCTGAACACTGAAGCTTTCTTT. Protein: CAISERQTLNTEAFF.

On this clonotype itself: Germline is not matched at one junction end, which may reflect a read error. The rearrangement joins TRBV7-3 to TRBJ2-1; no firm D call. The CDR3 is 13 amino acids. Germline CDR1 reads SGHTA; CDR2 reads FQGTGA. The CDR3 spells CAGSSLTRNEQFF. DNA for the CDR3: TGTGCCGGCAGCTCCCTTACAAGAAATGAGCAGTTCTTC.

There are many counts of this clonotype. CDR3 residues: CASSQFPGLGETQYF. CDR3 bases: TGTGCCAGCAGCCAATTCCCCGGGCTAGGGGAGACCCAGTACTTC. This chain links TRBV14 with TRBJ2-5; D uncertain. Germline CDR1 reads SGHDN; CDR2 reads FVKESK. The CDR3 extends over 15 amino acids. V was cut by 2 bases and J by 5 bases, with 15 bases left in between.

In this sample, this clonotype turned up many times. This chain links TRBV28 with TRBJ1-6; no clear D. V was cut by 8 bases and J by 0 bases, with 11 bases left in between. Germline values: CDR1 MDHEN, CDR2 SYDVKM. This CDR3 contains 15 residues. Here the CDR3 DNA reads TGTGCCAGCGGCCTGGAGAGCTCCTATAATTCACCCCTCCACTTT. Its protein product is CASGLESSYNSPLHF.